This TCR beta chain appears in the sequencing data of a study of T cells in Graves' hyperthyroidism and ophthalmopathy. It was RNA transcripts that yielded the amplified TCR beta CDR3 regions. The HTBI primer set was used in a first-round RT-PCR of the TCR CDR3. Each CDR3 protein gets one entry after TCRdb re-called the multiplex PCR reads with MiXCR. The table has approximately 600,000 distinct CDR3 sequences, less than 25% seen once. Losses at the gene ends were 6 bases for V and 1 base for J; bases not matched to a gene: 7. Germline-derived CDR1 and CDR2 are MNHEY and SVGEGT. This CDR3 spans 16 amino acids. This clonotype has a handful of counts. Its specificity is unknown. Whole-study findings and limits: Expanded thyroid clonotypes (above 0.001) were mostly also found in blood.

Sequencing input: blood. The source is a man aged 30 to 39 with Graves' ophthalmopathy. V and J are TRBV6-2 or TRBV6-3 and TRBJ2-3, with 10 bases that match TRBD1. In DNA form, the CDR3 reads TGTGCCAGCAGCCGCGACAGGGGGCCACGCACAGATACGCAGTATTTT. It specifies CASSRDRGPRTDTQYF.